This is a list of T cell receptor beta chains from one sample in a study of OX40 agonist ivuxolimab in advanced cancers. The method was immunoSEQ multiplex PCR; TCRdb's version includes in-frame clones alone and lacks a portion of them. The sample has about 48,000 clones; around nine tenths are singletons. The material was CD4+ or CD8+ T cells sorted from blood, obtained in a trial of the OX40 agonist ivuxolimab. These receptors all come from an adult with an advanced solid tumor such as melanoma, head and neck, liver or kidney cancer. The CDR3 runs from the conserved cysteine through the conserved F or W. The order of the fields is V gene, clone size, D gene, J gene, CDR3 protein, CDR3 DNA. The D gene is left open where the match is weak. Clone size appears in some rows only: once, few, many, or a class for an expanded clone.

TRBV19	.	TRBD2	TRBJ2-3	CASSIGAGGSQNTQYF	TGTGCCAGTAGTATAGGAGCGGGGGGTTCGCAAAATACGCAGTATTTT
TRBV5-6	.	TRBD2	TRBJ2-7	CASSSTSGLREQYF	TGTGCCAGCAGCAGTACTAGCGGGTTGCGCGAGCAGTACTTC
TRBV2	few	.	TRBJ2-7	CASSEINYEQYF	TGTGCCAGCAGTGAGATCAACTACGAGCAGTACTTC
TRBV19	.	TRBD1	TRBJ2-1	CASSRGTGTYNEQFF	TGTGCCAGTAGTAGGGGGACAGGGACCTACAATGAGCAGTTCTTC
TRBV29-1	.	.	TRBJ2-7	CSVTRDGDYEQYF	TGCAGCGTAACCCGGGACGGAGACTACGAGCAGTACTTC
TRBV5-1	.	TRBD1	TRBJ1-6	CASSLGEGAENSPLHF	TGCGCCAGCAGCTTGGGGGAGGGGGCGGAAAATTCACCCCTCCACTTT
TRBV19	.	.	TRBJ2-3	CASSWRAGSTDTQYF	TGTGCCAGTAGTTGGAGGGCCGGTAGCACAGATACGCAGTATTTT
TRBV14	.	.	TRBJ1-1	CASSFGGTTEAFF	TGTGCCAGCAGCTTCGGTGGGACGACTGAAGCTTTCTTT
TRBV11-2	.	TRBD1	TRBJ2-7	CASSPGTGLYEQYF	TGTGCCAGCAGCCCCGGGACAGGGTTATACGAGCAGTACTTC
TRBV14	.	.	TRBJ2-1	CASSHLEDEQFF	TGTGCCAGCAGCCACTTAGAAGATGAGCAGTTCTTC
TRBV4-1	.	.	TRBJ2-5	CASSHQVEETQYF	TGCGCCAGCAGCCATCAGGTGGAAGAGACCCAGTACTTC
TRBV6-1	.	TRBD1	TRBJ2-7	CASSEASQGAYEQYF	TGTGCCAGCAGTGAAGCGTCCCAGGGGGCTTACGAGCAGTACTTC
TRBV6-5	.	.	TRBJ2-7	CASSYSMLGRYEQYF	TGTGCCAGCAGTTATTCGATGCTAGGACGTTACGAGCAGTACTTC
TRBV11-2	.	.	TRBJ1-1	CASSLGEGTAEGAEAFF	TGTGCCAGCAGCTTAGGCGAGGGGACCGCCGAAGGTGCTGAAGCTTTCTTT
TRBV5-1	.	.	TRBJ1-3	CASRRDMGPGNTIYF	TGCGCCAGCAGACGGGACATGGGGCCGGGAAACACCATATATTTT
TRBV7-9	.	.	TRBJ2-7	CAGKSSGDGSYEQYF	TGTGCCGGAAAGAGCTCAGGGGATGGCTCCTACGAGCAGTACTTC
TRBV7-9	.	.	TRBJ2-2	CASSLGVTAVTNTGELFF	TGTGCCAGCAGCTTAGGAGTAACTGCGGTAACGAACACCGGGGAGCTGTTTTTT
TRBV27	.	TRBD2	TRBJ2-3	CASSPRDYSDTQYF	TGTGCCAGCAGTCCCCGGGACTATTCAGATACGCAGTATTTT
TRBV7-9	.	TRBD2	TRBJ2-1	CASSLLLGWGTSIDNEQFF	TGTGCCAGCAGCTTATTATTGGGTTGGGGGACTAGCATTGACAATGAGCAGTTCTTC
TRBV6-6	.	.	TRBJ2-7	CASSYSTGTFVYEQYF	TGTGCCAGCAGTTACTCCACAGGGACGTTCGTGTACGAGCAGTACTTC
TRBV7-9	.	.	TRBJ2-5	CASGDSTEETQYF	TGTGCCAGCGGGGACTCGACCGAAGAGACCCAGTACTTC
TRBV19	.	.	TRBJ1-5	CASMGGDSNQPQHF	TGTGCCAGTATGGGGGGGGACAGCAATCAGCCCCAGCATTTT
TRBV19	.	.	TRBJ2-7	CASTKTDSYEQYF	TGTGCCAGTACCAAGACAGACTCCTACGAGCAGTACTTC
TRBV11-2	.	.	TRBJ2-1	CASSLGPEFEQFF	TGTGCCAGCAGCTTGGGGCCGGAGTTTGAGCAGTTCTTC
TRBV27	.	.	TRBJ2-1	CASSSYTVVGSYNEQFF	TGTGCCAGCAGTTCGTACACAGTTGTTGGCTCCTACAATGAGCAGTTCTTC
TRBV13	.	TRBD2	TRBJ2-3	CASSLGRGFTDTQYF	TGTGCCAGCAGCTTAGGGCGGGGGTTCACAGATACGCAGTATTTT
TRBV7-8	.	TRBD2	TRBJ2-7	CASSLGFAGGSYEQYF	TGTGCCAGCAGCTTAGGGTTCGCGGGGGGAAGCTACGAGCAGTACTTC
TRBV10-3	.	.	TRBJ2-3	CAITSPGTARADTQYF	TGTGCCATCACGTCCCCGGGGACGGCCAGGGCAGATACGCAGTATTTT
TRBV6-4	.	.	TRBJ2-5	CASSDSYTPGVETQYF	TGTGCCAGCAGTGACTCATATACCCCAGGGGTCGAGACCCAGTACTTC
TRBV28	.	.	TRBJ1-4	CASSFRLGGEGLFF	TGTGCCAGCAGTTTCCGGCTGGGAGGTGAAGGACTGTTTTTT
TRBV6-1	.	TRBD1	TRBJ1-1	CASSAGTGNTEAFF	TGTGCCAGCAGTGCCGGGACAGGCAACACTGAAGCTTTCTTT
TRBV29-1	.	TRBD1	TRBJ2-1	CSVEGGRGSYNEQFF	TGCAGCGTTGAGGGTGGCAGGGGGTCCTACAATGAGCAGTTCTTC
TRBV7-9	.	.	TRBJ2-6	CASSPGRTLHSGANVLTF	TGTGCCAGCAGCCCGGGTCGGACACTCCACTCTGGGGCCAACGTCCTGACTTTC
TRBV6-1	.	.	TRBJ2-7	CASTGAEQYF	TGTGCCAGCACAGGGGCCGAGCAGTACTTC
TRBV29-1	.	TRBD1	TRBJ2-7	CSVEDRTGPGYEQYF	TGCAGCGTTGAAGATAGGACAGGCCCCGGCTACGAGCAGTACTTC
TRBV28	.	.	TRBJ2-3	CASRPVALQGRADTQYF	TGTGCCAGCAGGCCAGTAGCCTTACAGGGAAGGGCAGATACGCAGTATTTT
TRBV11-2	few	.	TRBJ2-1	CASHNGAVSSYNEQFF	TGTGCCAGCCACAATGGTGCCGTCAGCTCCTACAATGAGCAGTTCTTC
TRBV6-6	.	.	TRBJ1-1	CASTLVMNTEAFF	TGTGCCAGCACTTTGGTCATGAACACTGAAGCTTTCTTT
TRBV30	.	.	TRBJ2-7	CAWSVNYEQYF	TGTGCCTGGAGTGTTAACTACGAGCAGTACTTC
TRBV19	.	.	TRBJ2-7	CASSMAGNYEQYF	TGTGCCAGTAGTATGGCGGGGAACTACGAGCAGTACTTC
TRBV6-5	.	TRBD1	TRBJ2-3	CASSYGQGTDTQYF	TGTGCCAGCAGTTACGGACAGGGTACAGATACGCAGTATTTT
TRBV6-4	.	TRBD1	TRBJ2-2	CASSRAGGTGELFF	TGTGCCAGCAGTCGAGCAGGGGGCACCGGGGAGCTGTTTTTT
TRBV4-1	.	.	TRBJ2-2	CASSHGVSRELFF	TGCGCCAGCAGCCACGGCGTTTCCCGGGAGCTGTTTTTT
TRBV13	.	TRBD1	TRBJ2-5	CASSSEQGLGETQYF	TGTGCCAGCAGCTCCGAACAGGGGTTGGGGGAGACCCAGTACTTC
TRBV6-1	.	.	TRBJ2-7	CASSHDYEQYF	TGTGCCAGCAGCCACGACTACGAGCAGTACTTC
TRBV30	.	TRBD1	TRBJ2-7	CAWRPLQSGTDWYEQYF	TGTGCCTGGAGACCACTTCAATCCGGGACAGACTGGTACGAGCAGTACTTC
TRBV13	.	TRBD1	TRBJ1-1	CASSPYGQGGSTEAFF	TGTGCCAGCAGCCCCTACGGACAGGGTGGGAGCACTGAAGCTTTCTTT
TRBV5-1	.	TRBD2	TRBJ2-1	CASSLARGGADEQFF	TGCGCCAGCAGCTTGGCTCGCGGGGGGGCCGATGAGCAGTTCTTC
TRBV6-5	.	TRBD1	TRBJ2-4	CASRLTNRGSDQYF	TGTGCCAGCAGACTTACTAACAGGGGGTCGGATCAGTACTTC
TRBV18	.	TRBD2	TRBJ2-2	CASSPPPGLAGTGELFF	TGTGCCAGCTCACCACCCCCGGGACTAGCGGGCACCGGGGAGCTGTTTTTT
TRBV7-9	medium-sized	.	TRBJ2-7	CASSETYEQYF	TGTGCCAGCAGCGAGACCTACGAGCAGTACTTC